The text below deals with one T cell receptor beta chain. The data were obtained in a study of blood T cell repertoires in COVID-19. Study at large: Acute and convalescent COVID-19 specimens originated in the United States, Italy and Spain. In each case, the material was cDNA or gDNA derived from T cells, B-cell-depleted T cells, or PBMCs.

Original methodology: Nucleated cell number was recorded as an estimate derived from reference gene primer amplification. Here immunoSEQ multiplex PCR was the method, and the copy in TCRdb shows in-frame clones only, minus some. The V and J calls and clone size come from that table; D and trimming were worked out from the DNA. The sample holds roughly 190,000 clones, around 76% seen once. The CDR3 is 16 residues long. The ends were cut back, 3 bases at V and 5 bases at J, with 19 bases in the middle. Germline CDR1 KGHSH, CDR2 LQKENI. Seattle's cohort entered during active infection and was followed longitudinally.

The V gene is TRBV18, the J gene TRBJ2-5; no definite D call. This receptor was taken from a woman aged 60 to 75 with COVID-19, enrolled during active disease. The sequenced material came from peripheral blood. CDR3 residues: CASSPPGGRIGETQYF. The CDR3 region has the DNA TGTGCCAGCTCACCGCCCGGCGGTCGTATTGGGGAGACCCAGTACTTC.